The clone carrying this T cell receptor beta chain was recorded only once. This record belongs to a study of blood T cell repertoires in COVID-19. Ages ranged from roughly 18 to 100 years, with residence in 24 US areas. Cohort placement rested on clinical history that participants reported themselves. Per the original data handling: Nucleated cell number was recorded as an estimate derived from reference gene primer amplification. Profiled with immunoSEQ multiplex PCR; TCRdb holds only in-frame clones, not every one. The DNA gave D and trimming, while V, J and clone size come from that table. The data contain about 480,000 clones, about 88% of them singletons. Source material: PBMCs or T cells enriched from blood (not recorded which). This sequence was found in a woman aged 55-69 years who had recovered from COVID-19.

The CDR3 region is CATSPSRLALGYEQYF. CDR3 DNA: TGTGCCACCAGCCCCTCCAGACTAGCCTTGGGTTACGAGCAGTACTTC. The genes are TRBV15 and TRBJ2-7, with 7 bases that match TRBD2. Germline-derived CDR1 and CDR2 are LNHNV and YYDKDF (reference sequence). Germline trimming cut 5 bases from V and 4 bases from J; bases unmatched to any gene: 14. This CDR3 has 16 amino acids.